What follows describes a single T cell receptor (beta chain). Its specificity is unknown. Germline is not matched at one junction end, which may reflect a read error. RNA was extracted from bulk tissue without any cell sorting. Distant lung tissue was collected more than 3 cm away from the tumor edge. This specimen belongs to a study of tumor and adjacent non-tumor tissue in lung cancer. Across the study: The patients, 10 or so men and roughly 5 women, were roughly 30 to 80 with stage I to III disease. Overall study findings and caveats: In normal lung, the top 100 clones were significantly more dominant than in tumor. Tumor TCR diversity, when higher, was linked to shorter survival.

CDR1 and CDR2 (germline): SGHNT, YENEEA. The CDR3 runs 13 residues. A modified ARM-PCR protocol with three rounds of nested PCR amplified TCRbeta. TCRdb fed the multiplex PCR reads into MiXCR, producing one record per CDR3 protein. Counted here are about 76,000 distinct CDR3 sequences, approximately 80% occurring once; the ten biggest clones make up 51%. This clonotype was obtained from a man in his 60s with non-small cell lung cancer. This chain connects TRBV11-3 to TRBJ2-1; 10 bases agree with TRBD2. What was sequenced was distant non-tumor lung tissue. This CDR3 reads CTSSPSSGRSWVF. CDR3 DNA sequence: TGTACCAGCAGCCCCTCTAGCGGGAGATCGTGGGTCTTC.